The clone carrying this T cell receptor (beta chain) has only a few counts. The antigen remains undetermined. The sample is drawn from a study of cytomegalovirus exposure and HLA in healthy donors. General study points: As a later analysis showed, several of the most significant clusters appeared to be linked to common viral pathogens.

Germline assignment: CDR1 SGDLS and CDR2 YYNGEE. The ends lost 3 bases at V and 8 bases at J; junction bases unmatched: 5. The CDR3 sequence is 13 residues long. The PCR employed 60 Vbeta primers together with 13 Jbeta primers. Original processing notes: Roughly 11 million shared chains were among approximately 87 million unique TCR beta chains counted in a later analysis. Repertoires were generated with immunoSEQ multiplex PCR, while TCRdb's copy carries only in-frame clones and drops some. V, J and clone size derive from that table, while D and trimming were established from the DNA sequence. The sample has about 150,000 clones, 73% seen once.

This chain connects TRBV9 to TRBJ1-2, with 9 bases lining up with TRBD1. Material: PBMCs. The receptor comes from a woman aged 18-29 years in good health and CMV-seropositive. This CDR3 is CASSGGQGYGYTF. CDR3 coding DNA: TGTGCCAGCAGCGGCGGACAGGGGTACGGCTACACCTTC.